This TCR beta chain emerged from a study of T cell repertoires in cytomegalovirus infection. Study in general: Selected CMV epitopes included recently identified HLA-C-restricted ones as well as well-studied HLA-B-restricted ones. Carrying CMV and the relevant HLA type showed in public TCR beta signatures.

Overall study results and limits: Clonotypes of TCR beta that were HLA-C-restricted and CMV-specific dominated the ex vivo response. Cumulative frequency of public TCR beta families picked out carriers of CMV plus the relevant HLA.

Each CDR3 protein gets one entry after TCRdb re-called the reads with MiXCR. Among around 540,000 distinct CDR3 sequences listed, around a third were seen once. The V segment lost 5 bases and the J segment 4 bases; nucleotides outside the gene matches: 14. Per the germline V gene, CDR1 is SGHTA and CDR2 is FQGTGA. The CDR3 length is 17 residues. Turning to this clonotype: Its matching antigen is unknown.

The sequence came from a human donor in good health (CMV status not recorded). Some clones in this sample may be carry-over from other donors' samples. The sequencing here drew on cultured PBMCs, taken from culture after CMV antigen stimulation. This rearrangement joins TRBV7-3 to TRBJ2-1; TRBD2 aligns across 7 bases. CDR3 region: CASSLRSSGVTYNEQFF. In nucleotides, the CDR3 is TGTGCCAGCAGCCTAAGGTCAAGCGGGGTGACATACAATGAGCAGTTCTTC.